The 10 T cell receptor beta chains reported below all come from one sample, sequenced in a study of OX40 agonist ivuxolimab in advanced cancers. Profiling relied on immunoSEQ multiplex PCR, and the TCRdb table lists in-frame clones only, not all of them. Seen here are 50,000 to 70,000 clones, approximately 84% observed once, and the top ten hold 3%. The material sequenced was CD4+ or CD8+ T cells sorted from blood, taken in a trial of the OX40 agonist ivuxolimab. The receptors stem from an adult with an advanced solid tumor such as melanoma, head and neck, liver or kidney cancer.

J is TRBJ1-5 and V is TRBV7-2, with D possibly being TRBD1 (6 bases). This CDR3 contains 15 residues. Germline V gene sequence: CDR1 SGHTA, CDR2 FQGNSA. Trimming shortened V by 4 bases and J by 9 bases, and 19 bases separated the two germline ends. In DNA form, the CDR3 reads TGTGCCAGCAGCTACCACGGACAGCCAGCAGGGCCCCAGCATTTT. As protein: CASSYHGQPAGPQHF.

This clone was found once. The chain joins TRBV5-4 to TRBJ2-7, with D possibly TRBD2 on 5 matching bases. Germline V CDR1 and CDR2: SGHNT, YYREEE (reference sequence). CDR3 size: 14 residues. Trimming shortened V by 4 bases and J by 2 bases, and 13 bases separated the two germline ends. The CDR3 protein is CASSQREYTYEQYF. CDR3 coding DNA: TGTGCCAGCAGCCAACGGGAATATACCTACGAGCAGTACTTC.

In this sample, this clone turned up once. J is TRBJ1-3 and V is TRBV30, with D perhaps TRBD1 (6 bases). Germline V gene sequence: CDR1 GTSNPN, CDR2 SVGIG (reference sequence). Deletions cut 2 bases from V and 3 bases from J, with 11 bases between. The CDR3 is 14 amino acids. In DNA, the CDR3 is TGTGCCTGGAGTTGGGGGGCAGGTGGAAACACCATATATTTT. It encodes CAWSWGAGGNTIYF.

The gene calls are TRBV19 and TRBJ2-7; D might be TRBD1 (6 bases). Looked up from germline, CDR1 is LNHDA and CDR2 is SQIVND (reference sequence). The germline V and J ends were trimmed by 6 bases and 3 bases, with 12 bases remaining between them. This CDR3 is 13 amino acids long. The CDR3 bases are TGTGCCAGTAGCCGGACAGAGAACTACGAGCAGTACTTC. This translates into CASSRTENYEQYF.

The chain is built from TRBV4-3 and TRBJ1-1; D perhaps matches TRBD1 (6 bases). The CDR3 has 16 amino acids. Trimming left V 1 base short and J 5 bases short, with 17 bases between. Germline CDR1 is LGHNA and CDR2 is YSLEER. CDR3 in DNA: TGCGCCAGCAGCCAAGGGAGGTCACAGGGAGAGACTGAAGCTTTCTTT. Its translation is CASSQGRSQGETEAFF.

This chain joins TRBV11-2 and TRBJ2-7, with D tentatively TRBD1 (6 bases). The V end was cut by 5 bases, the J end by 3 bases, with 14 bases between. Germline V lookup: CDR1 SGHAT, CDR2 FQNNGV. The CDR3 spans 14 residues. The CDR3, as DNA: TGTGCCAGCAGCCCACGGGACACCATCTACGAGCAGTACTTC. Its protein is CASSPRDTIYEQYF.

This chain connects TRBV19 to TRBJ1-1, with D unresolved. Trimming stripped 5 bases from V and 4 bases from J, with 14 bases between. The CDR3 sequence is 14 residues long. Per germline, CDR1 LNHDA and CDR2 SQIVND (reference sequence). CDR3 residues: CASSFTGGGTEAFF. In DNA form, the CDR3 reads TGTGCCAGTAGTTTCACCGGAGGCGGCACTGAAGCTTTCTTT.

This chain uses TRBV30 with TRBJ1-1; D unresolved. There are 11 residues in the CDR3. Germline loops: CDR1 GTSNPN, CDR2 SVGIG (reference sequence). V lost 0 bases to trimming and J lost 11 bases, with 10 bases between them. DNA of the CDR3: TGTGCCTGGAGTGTAAGGCAGTGGGCTTTCTTT. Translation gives CAWSVRQWAFF.

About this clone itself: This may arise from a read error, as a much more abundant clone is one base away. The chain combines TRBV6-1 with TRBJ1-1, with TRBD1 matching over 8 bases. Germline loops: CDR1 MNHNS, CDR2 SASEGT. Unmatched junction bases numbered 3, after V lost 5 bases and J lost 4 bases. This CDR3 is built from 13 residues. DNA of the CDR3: TGTGCCAGCAGTTTAACAGGGGGCACTGAAGCTTTCTTT. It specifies CASSLTGGTEAFF.

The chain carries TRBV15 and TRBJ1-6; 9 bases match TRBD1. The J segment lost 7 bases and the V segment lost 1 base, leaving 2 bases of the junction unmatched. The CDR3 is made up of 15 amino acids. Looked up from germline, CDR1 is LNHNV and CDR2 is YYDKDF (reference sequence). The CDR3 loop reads CATSRGTGVNSPLHF. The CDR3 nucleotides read TGTGCCACCAGCAGAGGGACAGGGGTGAATTCACCCCTCCACTTT.